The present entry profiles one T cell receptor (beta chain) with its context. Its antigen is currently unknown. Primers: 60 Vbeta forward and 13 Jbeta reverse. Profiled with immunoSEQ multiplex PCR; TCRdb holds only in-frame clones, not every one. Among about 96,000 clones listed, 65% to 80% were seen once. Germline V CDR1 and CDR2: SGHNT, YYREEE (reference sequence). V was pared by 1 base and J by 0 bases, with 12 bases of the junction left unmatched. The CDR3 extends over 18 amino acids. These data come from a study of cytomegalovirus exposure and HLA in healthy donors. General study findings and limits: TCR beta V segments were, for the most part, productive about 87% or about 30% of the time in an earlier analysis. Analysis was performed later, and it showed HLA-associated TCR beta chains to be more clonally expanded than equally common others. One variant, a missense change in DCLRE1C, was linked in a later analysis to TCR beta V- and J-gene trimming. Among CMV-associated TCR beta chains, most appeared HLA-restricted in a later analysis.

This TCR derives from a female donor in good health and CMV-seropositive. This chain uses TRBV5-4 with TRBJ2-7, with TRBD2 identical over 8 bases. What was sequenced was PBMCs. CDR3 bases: TGTGCCAGCAGCTTGAGTACGGGGGGGTCCACACTCTCCTACGAGCAGTACTTC. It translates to CASSLSTGGSTLSYEQYF.